This entry concerns a single T cell receptor (beta chain). Its target is not known. The data stem from a study of OX40 agonist ivuxolimab in advanced cancers. As for the study in general: Across the patients, intravenous ivuxolimab was delivered every 2 weeks at 0.01 to 10 mg/kg. Eligibility rules accepted prior anti-PD-1, anti-PD-L1 or anti-CTLA-4 therapy, and around 40% had some.

Generated by immunoSEQ multiplex PCR, the TCRdb table keeps only in-frame clones and is missing some. The sample lists about 79,000 clones, less than 95% occurring once. The study's findings and limits: Compared with CD4+, CD8+ T cells on average had more expanded clones.

This receptor was identified in an adult with an advanced solid tumor such as melanoma, head and neck, liver or kidney cancer. The sample consisted of CD4+ or CD8+ T cells sorted from blood, taken in a trial of the OX40 agonist ivuxolimab.

CDR3 nucleotides: TGTGCCAGCTCACCAAGACCACAGGGCGAGGATGGCTACACCTTC. This codes for CASSPRPQGEDGYTF. V is TRBV18 and J is TRBJ1-2; possible D gene TRBD1, 6 bases. V was trimmed by 2 bases and J by 6 bases, leaving 16 bases between them. CDR1 is KGHSH, CDR2 LQKENI, per germline. The CDR3 length is 15 residues.